The clone carrying this T cell receptor (beta chain) is a singleton in its sample. This sample is part of a study of blood T cell repertoires in COVID-19. As for the study in general: Spain, Italy and the United States supplied samples that represented acute and convalescent COVID-19. Sources were T cells, B-cell-depleted T cells, or PBMCs; the material itself was cDNA or gDNA.

Enrollment of patients from Seattle took place during active infection, with longitudinal follow-up. The V end lost 5 bases, the J end lost 8 bases, and 15 bases lay between the germline ends. The CDR3 totals 13 residues. CDR1 is SGHVS, CDR2 FQNEAQ, per germline. Under the authors' procedure: From reference gene primer amplification, estimates of nucleated cell counts were derived. The repertoire was sequenced with immunoSEQ multiplex PCR; TCRdb's copy has only in-frame clones and lacks some. V and J calls and clone size follow that table, whereas D and trimming were derived from the DNA. The sample records about 210,000 clones, around 80% being singletons.

The chain has TRBV7-8 and TRBJ1-2; possible D gene TRBD1, 6 bases. The receptor was derived from a woman older than 75 with COVID-19, enrolled during active disease. The source material was peripheral blood. CDR3 sequence reads: CASSRSGAGGYTF. The CDR3 DNA sequence: TGTGCCAGCAGCCGTTCAGGGGCAGGAGGCTACACCTTC.